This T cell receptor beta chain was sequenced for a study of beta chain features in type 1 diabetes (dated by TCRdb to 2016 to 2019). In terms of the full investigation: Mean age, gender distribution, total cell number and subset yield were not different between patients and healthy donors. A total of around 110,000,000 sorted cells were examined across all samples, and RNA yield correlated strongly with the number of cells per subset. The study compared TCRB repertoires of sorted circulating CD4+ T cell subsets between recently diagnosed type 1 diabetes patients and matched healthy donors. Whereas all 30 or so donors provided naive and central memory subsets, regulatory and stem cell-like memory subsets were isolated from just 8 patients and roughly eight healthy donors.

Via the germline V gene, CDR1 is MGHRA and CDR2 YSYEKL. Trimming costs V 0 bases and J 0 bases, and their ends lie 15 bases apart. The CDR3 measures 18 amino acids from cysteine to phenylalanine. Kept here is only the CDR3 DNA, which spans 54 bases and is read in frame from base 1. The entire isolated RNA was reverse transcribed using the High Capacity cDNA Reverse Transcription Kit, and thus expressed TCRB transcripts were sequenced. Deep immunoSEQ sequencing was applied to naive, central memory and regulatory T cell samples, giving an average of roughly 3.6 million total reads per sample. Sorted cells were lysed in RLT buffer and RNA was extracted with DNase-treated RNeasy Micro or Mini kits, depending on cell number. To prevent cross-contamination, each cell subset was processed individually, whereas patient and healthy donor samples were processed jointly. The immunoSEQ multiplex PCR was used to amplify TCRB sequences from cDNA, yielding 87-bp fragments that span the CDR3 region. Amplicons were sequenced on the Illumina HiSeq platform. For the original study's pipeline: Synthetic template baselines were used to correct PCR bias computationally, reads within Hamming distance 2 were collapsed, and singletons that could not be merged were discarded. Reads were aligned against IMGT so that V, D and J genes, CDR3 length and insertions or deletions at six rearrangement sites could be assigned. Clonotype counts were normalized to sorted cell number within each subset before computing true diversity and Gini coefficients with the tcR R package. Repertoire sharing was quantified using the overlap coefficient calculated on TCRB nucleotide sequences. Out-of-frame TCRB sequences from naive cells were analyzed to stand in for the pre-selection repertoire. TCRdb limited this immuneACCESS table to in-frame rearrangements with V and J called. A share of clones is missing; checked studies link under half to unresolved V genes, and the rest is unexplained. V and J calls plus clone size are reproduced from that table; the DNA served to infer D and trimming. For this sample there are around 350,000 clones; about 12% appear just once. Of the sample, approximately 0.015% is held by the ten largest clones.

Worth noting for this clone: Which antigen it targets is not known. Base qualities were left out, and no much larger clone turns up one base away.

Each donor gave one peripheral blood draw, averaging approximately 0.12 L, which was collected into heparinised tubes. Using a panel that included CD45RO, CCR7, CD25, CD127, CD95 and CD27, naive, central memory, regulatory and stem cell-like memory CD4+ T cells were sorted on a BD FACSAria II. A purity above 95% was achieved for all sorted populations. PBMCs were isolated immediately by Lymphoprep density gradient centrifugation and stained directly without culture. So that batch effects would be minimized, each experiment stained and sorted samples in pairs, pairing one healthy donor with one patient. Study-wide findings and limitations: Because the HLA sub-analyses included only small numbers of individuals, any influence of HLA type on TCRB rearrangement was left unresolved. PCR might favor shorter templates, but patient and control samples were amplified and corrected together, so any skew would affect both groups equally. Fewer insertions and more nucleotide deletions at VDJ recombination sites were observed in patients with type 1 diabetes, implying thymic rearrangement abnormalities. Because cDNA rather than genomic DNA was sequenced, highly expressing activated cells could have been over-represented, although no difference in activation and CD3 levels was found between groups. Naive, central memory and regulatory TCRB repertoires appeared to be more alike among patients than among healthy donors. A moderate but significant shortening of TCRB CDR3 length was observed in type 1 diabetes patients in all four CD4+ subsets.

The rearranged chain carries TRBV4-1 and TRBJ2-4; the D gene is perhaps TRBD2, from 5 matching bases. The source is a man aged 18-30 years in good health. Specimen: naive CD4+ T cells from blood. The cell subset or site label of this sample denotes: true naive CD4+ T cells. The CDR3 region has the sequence CASSQESPAVLAKNIQYF. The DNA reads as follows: TGCGCCAGCAGCCAAGAATCCCCAGCGGTTTTAGCCAAAAACATTCAGTACTTC.